This T cell receptor (beta chain) stems from a study of T cells after yellow fever vaccination. TCRdb processed the 5' RACE reads anew with MiXCR; each CDR3 protein has one entry. The sample carries under 700,000 distinct CDR3 sequences, 17% recorded once. This clonotype appeared a few times. V was cut by 6 bases and J by 1 base, with 15 bases left in between. CDR3 length: 14 amino acids. Germline CDR1 and CDR2: SQVTM and ANQGSEA. The chain is built from TRBV29-1 and TRBJ1-1, with a tentative D call TRBD1 (6 bases). Material: PBMCs, obtained 5 to 6 days after the first yellow fever vaccination. The sequence was collected from a man between 18 and 35 years old who received the YFV17D yellow fever vaccine. The CDR3 here is CSVKPGQGNTEAFF. The CDR3 region has the DNA TGCAGCGTGAAACCGGGACAAGGGAACACTGAAGCTTTCTTT.